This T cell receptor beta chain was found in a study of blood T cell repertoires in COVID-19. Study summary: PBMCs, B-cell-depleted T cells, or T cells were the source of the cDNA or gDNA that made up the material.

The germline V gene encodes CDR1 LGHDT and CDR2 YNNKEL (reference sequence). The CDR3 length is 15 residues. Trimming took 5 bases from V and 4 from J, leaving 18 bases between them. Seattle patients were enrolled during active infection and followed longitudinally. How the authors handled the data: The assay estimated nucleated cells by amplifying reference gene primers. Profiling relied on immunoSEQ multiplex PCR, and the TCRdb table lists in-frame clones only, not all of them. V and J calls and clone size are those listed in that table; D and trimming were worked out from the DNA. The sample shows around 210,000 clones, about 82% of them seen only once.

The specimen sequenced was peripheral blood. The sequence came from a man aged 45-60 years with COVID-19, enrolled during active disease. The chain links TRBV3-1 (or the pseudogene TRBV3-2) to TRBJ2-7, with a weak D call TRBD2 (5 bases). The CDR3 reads CASSASGYSDYEQYF. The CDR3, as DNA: TGTGCCAGCAGCGCCAGCGGTTACAGCGATTACGAGCAGTACTTC.